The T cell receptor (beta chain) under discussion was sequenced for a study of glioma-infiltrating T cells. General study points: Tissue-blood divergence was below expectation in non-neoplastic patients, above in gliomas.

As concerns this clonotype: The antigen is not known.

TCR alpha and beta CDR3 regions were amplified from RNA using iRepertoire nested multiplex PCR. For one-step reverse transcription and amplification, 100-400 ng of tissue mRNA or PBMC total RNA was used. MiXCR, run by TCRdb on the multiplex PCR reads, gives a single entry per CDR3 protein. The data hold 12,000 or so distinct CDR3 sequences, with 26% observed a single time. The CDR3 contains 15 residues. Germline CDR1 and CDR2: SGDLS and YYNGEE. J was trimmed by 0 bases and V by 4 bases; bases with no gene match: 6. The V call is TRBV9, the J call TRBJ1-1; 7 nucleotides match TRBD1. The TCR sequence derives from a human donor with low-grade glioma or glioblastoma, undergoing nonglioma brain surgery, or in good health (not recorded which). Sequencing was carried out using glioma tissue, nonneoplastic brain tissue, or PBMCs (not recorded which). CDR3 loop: CASSRGTDLNTEAFF. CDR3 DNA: TGTGCCAGCAGCCGGGGGACAGATCTGAACACTGAAGCTTTCTTT.